This T cell receptor beta chain was captured in a study of cytomegalovirus exposure and HLA in healthy donors. There are 15 residues in the CDR3. Germline lookup yields CDR1 MNHEY and CDR2 SMNVEV (reference sequence). Trimming left V 3 bases short and J 0 bases short, with 10 bases between. Primers: 60 Vbeta forward and 13 Jbeta reverse. Repertoires were generated with immunoSEQ multiplex PCR, while TCRdb's copy carries only in-frame clones and drops some. The repertoire holds approximately 180,000 clones, with approximately 81% as singletons. V and J are TRBV27 and TRBJ2-3; D not resolved. This clonotype originated in a woman in her thirties in good health and CMV-seronegative. Material for sequencing was PBMCs. The CDR3 is CASSLTRRSTDTQYF. Written as DNA, the CDR3 is TGTGCCAGCAGTTTGACCCGGCGGAGCACAGATACGCAGTATTTT.